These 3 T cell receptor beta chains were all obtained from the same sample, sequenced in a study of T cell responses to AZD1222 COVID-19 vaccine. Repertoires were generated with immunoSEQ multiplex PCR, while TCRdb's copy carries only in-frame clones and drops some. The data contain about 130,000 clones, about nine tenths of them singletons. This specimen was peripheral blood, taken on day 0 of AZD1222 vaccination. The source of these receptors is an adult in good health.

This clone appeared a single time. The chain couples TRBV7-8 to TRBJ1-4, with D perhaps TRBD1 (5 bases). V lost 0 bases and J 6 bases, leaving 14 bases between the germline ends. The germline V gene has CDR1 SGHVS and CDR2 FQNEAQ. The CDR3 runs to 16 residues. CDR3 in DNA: TGTGCCAGCAGCTTAGCGCTCGAGACAGTATATGAAAAACTGTTTTTT. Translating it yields CASSLALETVYEKLFF.

CDR3 sequence (DNA): TGTGCCAGCAGTTTATCGGGACCGTTTAATGAAAAACTGTTTTTT. It specifies CASSLSGPFNEKLFF. The V call is TRBV27, the J call TRBJ1-4; D is possibly TRBD1 (5 bases). This CDR3 has 15 amino acids. Germline lookup yields CDR1 MNHEY and CDR2 SMNVEV (reference sequence). Trimming left V 0 bases short and J 4 bases short, with 9 bases between. Variable domain in full (rest from reference TRBV27 and TRBJ1-4): EAQVTQNPRYLITVTGKKLTVTCSQNMNHEYMSWYRQDPGLGLRQIYYSMNVEVTDKGDVPEGYKVSRKEKRNFPLILESPSPNQTSLYFCASSLSGPFNEKLFFGSGTQLSVL.

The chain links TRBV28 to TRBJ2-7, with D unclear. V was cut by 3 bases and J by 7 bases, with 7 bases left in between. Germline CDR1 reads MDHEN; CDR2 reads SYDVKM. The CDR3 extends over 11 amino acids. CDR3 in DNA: TGTGCCAGCAGTTTTAACCTGGAGCAGTACTTC. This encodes CASSFNLEQYF.